This T cell receptor beta chain was found in a study of identical twins. General study points: Analyses based on zero insertions could be partly confounded by invariant MAIT and iNKT cells. Memory repertoires lacked the insertion deficit that abundant cord blood beta clonotypes showed.

One entry per CDR3 protein results from TCRdb running MiXCR on the 5' RACE reads. Among over 200,000 distinct CDR3 sequences listed, more than 9% were seen once. With no exceptions, donors were healthy Caucasians. This clonotype showed up many times. The antigen is undetermined. This TCR was sampled from a man between 50 and 59 years old in good health. Sample: memory T cells sorted from blood.

The CDR3 nucleotides read TGTGCCAGCAGTTTCAGGGGACTATTCCTCCGGGAGCAGTACTTC. This sequence encodes CASSFRGLFLREQYF. This chain connects TRBV6-2 or TRBV6-3 to TRBJ2-7; D may be TRBD2 (7 bases). Germline CDR1 is MNHEY and CDR2 is SVGEGT. This CDR3 has 15 amino acids. Trimming cost V 4 bases and J 7 bases, with 20 bases left between them.